In this sample, the clone carrying this TCR beta chain turned up a few times. V dropped 3 bases and J dropped 2; count of bases not matched to a gene: 3. The CDR3 covers 15 residues. The data belong to a study of CD8 T cells in ankylosing spondylitis. TCRdb ran MiXCR on the 5' RACE reads and lists one entry per CDR3 protein. The sample carries around 250,000 distinct CDR3 sequences, 18% recorded once. J is TRBJ2-7 and V is TRBV12-3 or TRBV12-4, with 11 bases fitting TRBD2. This clonotype originated in a male donor with ankylosing spondylitis or in good health (not recorded which). Input material: blood, either unsorted or a sorted T cell fraction (not recorded which). The CDR3: CASSFGLAGPYEQYF. The CDR3 coding sequence is TGTGCCAGCAGTTTCGGACTAGCGGGTCCCTACGAGCAGTACTTC.